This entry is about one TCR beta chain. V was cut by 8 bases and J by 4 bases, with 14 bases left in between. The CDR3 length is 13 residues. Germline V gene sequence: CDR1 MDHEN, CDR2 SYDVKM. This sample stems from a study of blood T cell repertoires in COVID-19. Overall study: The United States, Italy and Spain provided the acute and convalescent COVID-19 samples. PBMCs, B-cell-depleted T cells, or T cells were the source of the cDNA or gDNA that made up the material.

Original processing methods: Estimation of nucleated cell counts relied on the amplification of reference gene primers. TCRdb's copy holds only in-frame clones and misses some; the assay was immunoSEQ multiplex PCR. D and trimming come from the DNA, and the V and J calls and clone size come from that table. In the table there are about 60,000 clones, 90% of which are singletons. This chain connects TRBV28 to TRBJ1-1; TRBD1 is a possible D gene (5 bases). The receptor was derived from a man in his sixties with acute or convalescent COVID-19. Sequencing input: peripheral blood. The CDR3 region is CASSPGRITEAFF. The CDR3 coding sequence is TGTGCCAGCTCCCCAGGGCGAATCACTGAAGCTTTCTTT. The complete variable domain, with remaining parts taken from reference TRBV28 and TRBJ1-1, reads DVKVTQSSRYLVKRTGEKVFLECVQDMDHENMFWYRQDPGLGLRLIYFSYDVKMKEKGDIPEGYSVSREKKERFSLILESASTNQTSMYLCASSPGRITEAFFGQGTRLTVV.